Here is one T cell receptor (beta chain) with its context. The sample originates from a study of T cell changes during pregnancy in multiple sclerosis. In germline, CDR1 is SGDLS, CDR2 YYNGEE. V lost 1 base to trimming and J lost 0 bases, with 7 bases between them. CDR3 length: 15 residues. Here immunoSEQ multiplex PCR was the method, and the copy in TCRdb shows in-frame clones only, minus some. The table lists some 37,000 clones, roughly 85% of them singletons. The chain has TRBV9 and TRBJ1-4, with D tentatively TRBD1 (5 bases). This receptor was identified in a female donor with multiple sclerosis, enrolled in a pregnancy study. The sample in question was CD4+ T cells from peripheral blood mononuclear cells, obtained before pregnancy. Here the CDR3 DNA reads TGTGCCAGCAGCGTACAGGGTGCAACTAATGAAAAACTGTTTTTT. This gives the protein CASSVQGATNEKLFF.